These T cell receptor beta chains were read from a single sample in a study of blood T cells in healthy people across ages. Each CDR3 protein gets one entry after TCRdb re-called the 5' RACE reads with MiXCR. In the table there are about 970,000 distinct CDR3 sequences, just over 50% of which are singletons. The material sequenced was blood. The receptors derive from a woman in her sixties in good health. Each CDR3 is given without its conserved first and last residue.

j_call v_call cdr3_aa
TRBJ1-5 TRBV7-9 ASSLHGNSNQPQH
TRBJ2-4 TRBV9 ASSPLRDVDIQY
TRBJ2-3 TRBV3-1 ASSRGVRADTQY
TRBJ2-1 TRBV13 ASSAIDVRGNNEQF
TRBJ2-7 TRBV6-1 ASKLDGDPDYEQY
TRBJ2-1 TRBV7-9 ASSSAEYNEQF
TRBJ2-4 TRBV18 ASSPRTGGIDIQY
TRBJ2-7 TRBV4-1 ASSHDDRGLYEQY
TRBJ2-4 TRBV9 ASSVAGLGDIQY
TRBJ2-7 TRBV7-9 ASSFSGSSYEQY
TRBJ2-7 TRBV5-1 ASSLETSGWRSYEQY
TRBJ1-1 TRBV5-1 ASSPMDSTNTEAF
TRBJ1-2 TRBV5-1 ASSLGDRAAGYT